These T cell receptor beta chains were read from a single sample in a study of T cells in Graves' hyperthyroidism and ophthalmopathy. MiXCR, applied by TCRdb to the multiplex PCR reads, yields one record per CDR3 protein. The table lists hundreds of thousands of distinct CDR3 sequences, roughly 25% of them singletons, with more than 60% in the top ten. Specimen: blood. These receptors originate from a middle-aged man with Graves' hyperthyroidism. The CDR3 runs from the conserved cysteine through the conserved F or W. The size entry is marked missing in some rows and otherwise reads once, few, many or a size class.

clone size,CDR3 length,V gene,J gene,CDR3 protein
few,14,TRBV3-1,TRBJ2-7,CASSQWDREHEQYF
few,16,TRBV24-1,TRBJ2-3,CATSDLGGTKPDTQYF
few,14,TRBV27,TRBJ1-5,CASREQLGGQPQHF
few,16,TRBV6-1,TRBJ2-7,CASSYFGSSGSSEQYF
-,13,TRBV3-1,TRBJ2-5,CASSQNGEGTQYF
-,13,TRBV24-1,TRBJ1-1,CATSKQGNTEAFF
many,14,TRBV12-3/TRBV12-4,TRBJ2-7,CASSLGTGNYEQYF
many,15,TRBV5-6,TRBJ2-7,CASSWETGFSYEQYF
-,14,TRBV5-4,TRBJ2-3,CASSFGTGADTRYF
-,14,TRBV12-3/TRBV12-4,TRBJ1-1,CASRTTGGGTEAFF
few,15,TRBV19,TRBJ1-1,CASSAPRSVNTEAFF
few,12,TRBV11-3,TRBJ1-1,CASSSGQLEAFF
-,15,TRBV19,TRBJ2-6,CASSKDSSGANVLTF
few,16,TRBV6-2/TRBV6-3,TRBJ2-3,CASSSSASGRTDTQYF
-,14,TRBV12-3/TRBV12-4,TRBJ1-2,CASSPGQGVTVYTF
-,15,TRBV30,TRBJ2-3,CAWSKRAGRPDTQYF
many,15,TRBV11-2,TRBJ1-1,CASSLWLGGNTEAFF